What follows are 9 T cell receptor beta chains derived from one specimen sequenced in a study of blood T cell repertoires in COVID-19. This table comes from immunoSEQ multiplex PCR, and its TCRdb copy is limited to in-frame clones, with some not included. The profile shows over 200,000 clones, approximately 91% of them singletons. Sequenced sample: PBMCs or T cells enriched from blood (not recorded which). All receptors derive from a human donor in a cohort exposed to, infected with or recovered from COVID-19 (not recorded which). The donor label of this sample is uncertain.

This rearrangement joins TRBV11-1 to TRBJ1-6; no firm D call. V was cut by 5 bases and J by 7 bases, with 12 bases left in between. The CDR3 runs 14 residues. CDR1 is SGHAT, CDR2 FQDESV, per germline (reference sequence). CDR3 nucleotides: TGTGCCAGCAGCCAAACCCAAGCCAATTCACCCCTCCACTTT. It specifies CASSQTQANSPLHF. Filled out from reference TRBV11-1 and TRBJ1-6, the complete variable domain reads EAEVAQSPRYKITEKSQAVAFWCDPISGHATLYWYRQILGQGPELLVQFQDESVVDDSQLPKDRFSAERLKGVDSTLKIQPAELGDSAMYLCASSQTQANSPLHFGNGTRLTVT.

The rearrangement links TRBV24-1 to TRBJ2-7, with D uncertain. V was cut by 8 bases and J by 4 bases, with 14 bases left in between. Germline assignment: CDR1 KGHDR and CDR2 SFDVKD. This CDR3 contains 13 residues. CDR3 bases: TGTGCCACCACTCCATCCCGGTGGTACGAGCAGTACTTC. This encodes CATTPSRWYEQYF.

The CDR3 spells CASSLTGQGETQYF. As DNA, the CDR3 is TGTGCCAGCAGCTTAACGGGTCAGGGAGAGACCCAGTACTTC. J is TRBJ2-5 and V is TRBV7-3, with D possibly TRBD1 on 5 matching bases. V was shortened by 0 bases and J by 4 bases, with 9 bases between the two germline ends. CDR3 length equals 14 residues. Germline V gene lookup returns CDR1 SGHTA and CDR2 FQGTGA.

This clone occurred a few times. This rearrangement joins TRBV6-5 to TRBJ1-4; possibly TRBD1 for D (5 bases). V dropped 2 bases and J dropped 8 bases, with 12 bases sitting between them. In germline, CDR1 is MNHEY, CDR2 SVGAGI. The CDR3 is made up of 14 amino acids. In DNA form, the CDR3 reads TGTGCCAGCAGTTACCGGGGGGTTGGAGAAAAACTGTTTTTT. This gives the protein CASSYRGVGEKLFF.

The gene calls are TRBV30 and TRBJ2-5, with TRBD2 matching 9 bases. J was trimmed by 4 bases and V by 4 bases; bases with no gene match: 10. The CDR3 spans 15 residues. Germline V lookup: CDR1 GTSNPN, CDR2 SVGIG (reference sequence). CDR3 nucleotide sequence: TGTGCCTGGACCCTCGGGGCGGGGGGGCGAGAGACCCAGTACTTC. As protein: CAWTLGAGGRETQYF.

V gene TRBV10-3 combines with J gene TRBJ2-5; the match to TRBD2 covers 7 bases. J was trimmed by 5 bases and V by 6 bases; bases with no gene match: 15. CDR3 length: 16 amino acids. The V gene's germline CDR1 is ENHRY and CDR2 SYGVKD. The CDR3 region has the DNA TGTGCCATCAGGGGACTCAGACTAGCTGGACTGGAGACCCAGTACTTC. Encoded protein: CAIRGLRLAGLETQYF.

The chain links TRBV9 to TRBJ1-6, with D tentatively TRBD1 (5 bases). From germline, CDR1 is SGDLS and CDR2 YYNGEE. Trimming removed 4 bases at V and 9 bases at J, with 20 bases between. There are 16 residues in the CDR3. CDR3: CASSSLSSAGGSPLHF. CDR3 nucleotide sequence: TGTGCCAGCAGCTCCTTAAGCTCCGCCGGGGGTTCACCCCTCCACTTT. Using reference TRBV9 and TRBJ1-6 for the parts outside the CDR3, the full variable domain is DSGVTQTPKHLITATGQRVTLRCSPRSGDLSVYWYQQSLDQGLQFLIQYYNGEERAKGNILERFSAQQFPDLHSELNLSSLELGDSALYFCASSSLSSAGGSPLHFGNGTRLTVT.

V and J are TRBV9 and TRBJ2-3, with a possible D match to TRBD1 (5 bases). With 5 bases removed from V and 0 bases from J, the gap between germline ends came to 16 bases. The germline CDR1 and CDR2 sequences are SGDLS and YYNGEE. The CDR3 spans 16 residues. CDR3 nucleotide sequence: TGTGCCAGCAGTCAGTATTCAGGGATTAGCACAGATACGCAGTATTTT. Its protein is CASSQYSGISTDTQYF.

The chain links TRBV11-2 to TRBJ2-7, with 8 bases matching TRBD1. The CDR3 has 19 residues. Germline CDR1 is SGHAT and CDR2 is FQNNGV. With V trimmed by 0 bases and J by 3 bases, 16 bases remained unmatched. The CDR3, as DNA: TGTGCCAGCAGCTTAGAGAGGCCGAGAGCAGGGGGCGCGAGCTACGAGCAGTACTTC. This gives the protein CASSLERPRAGGASYEQYF.